The present T cell receptor beta chain was sequenced within a study of blood T cell repertoires in COVID-19. The CDR3 contains 15 residues. Germline V gene sequence: CDR1 SGHRS, CDR2 YFSETQ. The V end lost 4 bases, the J end lost 0 bases, and 12 bases lay between the germline ends. TCRdb's table, derived via immunoSEQ multiplex PCR, lists solely in-frame clones and lacks some. This sample yields under 250,000 clones, of which around 90% are seen a single time; around 0.9% belongs to the top ten. This clone was found a few times. The chain uses TRBV5-1 and TRBJ2-3; the D gene is possibly TRBD1 (5 bases). Source material: peripheral blood. This receptor was taken from a man aged 30 to 45 with COVID-19, enrolled during active disease. The CDR3 loop is CASSADSPSTDTQYF. CDR3 DNA sequence: TGCGCCAGCAGCGCTGACAGTCCGAGCACAGATACGCAGTATTTT.